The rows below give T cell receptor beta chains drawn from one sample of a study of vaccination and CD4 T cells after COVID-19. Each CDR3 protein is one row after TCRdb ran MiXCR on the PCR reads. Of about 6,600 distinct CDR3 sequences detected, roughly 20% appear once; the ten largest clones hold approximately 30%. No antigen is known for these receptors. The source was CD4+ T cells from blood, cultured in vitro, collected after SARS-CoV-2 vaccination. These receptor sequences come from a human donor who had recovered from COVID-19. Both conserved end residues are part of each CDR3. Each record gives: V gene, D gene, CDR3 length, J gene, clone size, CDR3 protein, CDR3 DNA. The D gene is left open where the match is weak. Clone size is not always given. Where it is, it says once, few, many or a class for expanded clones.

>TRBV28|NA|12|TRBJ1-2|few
CASSPPSRGYTF
TGTGCCAGCAGTCCTCCGTCTAGGGGCTACACCTTC
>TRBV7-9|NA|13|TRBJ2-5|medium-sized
CASSSGGKETQYF
TGTGCCAGCAGCTCGGGCGGGAAAGAGACCCAGTACTTC
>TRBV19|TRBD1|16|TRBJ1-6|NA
CASSNPRTGRTSPLHF
TGTGCCAGTAGTAATCCCAGGACAGGGAGAACTTCACCCCTCCACTTT
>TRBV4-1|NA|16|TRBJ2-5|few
CASSQSTWSNQETQYF
TGCGCCAGCAGCCAATCAACTTGGAGCAACCAAGAGACCCAGTACTTC
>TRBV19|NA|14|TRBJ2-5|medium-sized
CASSNGAAQETQYF
TGTGCCAGTAGTAACGGGGCAGCGCAAGAGACCCAGTACTTC
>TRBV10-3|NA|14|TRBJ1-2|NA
CAIARQDVNYGYTF
TGTGCCATCGCGAGACAGGACGTTAACTATGGCTACACCTTC
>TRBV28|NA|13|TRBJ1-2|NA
CASSLGQNYGYTF
TGTGCCAGCAGTTTGGGGCAGAACTATGGCTACACCTTC
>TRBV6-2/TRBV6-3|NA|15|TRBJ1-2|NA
CASSYSSGSTGGYTF
TGTGCCAGCAGTTACTCGTCAGGCAGCACTGGGGGCTACACCTTC
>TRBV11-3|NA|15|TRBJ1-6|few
CASSPSQGYNSPLHF
TGTGCCAGCAGCCCCTCCCAGGGCTATAATTCACCCCTCCACTTT
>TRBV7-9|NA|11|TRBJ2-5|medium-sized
CASSLVETQYF
TGTGCCAGCAGCTTGGTGGAGACCCAGTACTTC
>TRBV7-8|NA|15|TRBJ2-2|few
CASRPRGGGTGELFF
TGTGCCAGCAGACCTCGAGGGGGGGGCACCGGGGAGCTGTTTTTT
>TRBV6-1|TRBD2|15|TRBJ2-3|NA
CASIRSGGFTDTQYF
TGTGCCAGCATCCGAAGCGGGGGGTTCACAGATACGCAGTATTTT
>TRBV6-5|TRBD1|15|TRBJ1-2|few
CASSYSGQGNYGYTF
TGTGCCAGCAGTTACTCAGGACAGGGTAACTATGGCTACACCTTC
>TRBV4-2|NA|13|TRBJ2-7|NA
CASSQHRAYEQYF
TGTGCCAGCAGCCAGCACAGGGCCTACGAGCAGTACTTC
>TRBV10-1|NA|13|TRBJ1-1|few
CASSGGRNTEAFF
TGCGCCAGCAGTGGCGGGCGGAACACTGAAGCTTTCTTT
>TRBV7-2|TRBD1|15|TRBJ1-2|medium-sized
CASSLPQTGGVGYTF
TGTGCCAGCAGCTTACCCCAGACAGGGGGCGTCGGCTACACCTTC
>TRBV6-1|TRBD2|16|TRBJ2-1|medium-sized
CASSEASGGAYNEQFF
TGTGCCAGCAGTGAAGCTAGCGGGGGCGCCTACAATGAGCAGTTCTTC
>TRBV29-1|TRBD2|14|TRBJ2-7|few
CSASTSGISYEQYF
TGCAGCGCTTCTACGAGCGGGATCTCCTACGAGCAGTACTTC
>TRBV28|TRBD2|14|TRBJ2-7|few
CASSFLSGVGEQYF
TGTGCCAGCAGTTTCCTGAGCGGGGTGGGCGAGCAGTACTTC
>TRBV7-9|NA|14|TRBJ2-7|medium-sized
CASTPPEGPHEQYF
TGTGCCAGTACTCCCCCTGAGGGGCCTCACGAGCAGTACTTC
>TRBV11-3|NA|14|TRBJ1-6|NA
CASSLSGVNSPLHF
TGTGCCAGCAGCTTATCAGGAGTTAATTCACCCCTCCACTTT
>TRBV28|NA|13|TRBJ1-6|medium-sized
CASSPPASSPLHF
TGTGCCAGCAGTCCCCCCGCTAGCTCACCCCTCCACTTT
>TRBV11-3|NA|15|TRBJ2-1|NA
CASRSGRNSYNEQFF
TGTGCCAGCAGGTCAGGGAGGAACTCCTACAATGAGCAGTTCTTC
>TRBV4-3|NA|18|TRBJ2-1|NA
CASSHIQGRRGAHNEQFF
TGCGCCAGCAGCCACATCCAGGGTAGGAGGGGCGCCCACAATGAGCAGTTCTTC
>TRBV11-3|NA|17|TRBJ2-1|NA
CASSLVRVRRGDNEQFF
TGTGCCAGCAGCTTAGTTAGGGTTCGCAGGGGGGACAATGAGCAGTTCTTC
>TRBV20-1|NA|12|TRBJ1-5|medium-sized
CSARQPNQPQHF
TGCAGTGCTAGACAGCCCAATCAGCCCCAGCATTTT
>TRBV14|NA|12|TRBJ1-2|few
CASSQGHYGYTF
TGTGCCAGCAGCCAAGGACACTATGGCTACACCTTC
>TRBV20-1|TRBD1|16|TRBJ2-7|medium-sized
CSARGLTGTGSYEQYF
TGCAGTGCTAGAGGCCTCACGGGGACAGGGAGTTACGAGCAGTACTTC
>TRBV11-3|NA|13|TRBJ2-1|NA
CASGRSGVDEQFF
TGTGCCAGCGGCAGGTCGGGGGTGGATGAGCAGTTCTTC
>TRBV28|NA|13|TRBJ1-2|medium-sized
CASSLGRTYGYTF
TGTGCCAGCAGTTTGGGCAGGACCTATGGCTACACCTTC
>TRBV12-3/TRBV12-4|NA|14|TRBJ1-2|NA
CASSLLTGAQGYTF
TGTGCCAGCAGTTTATTGACAGGCGCGCAGGGCTACACCTTC
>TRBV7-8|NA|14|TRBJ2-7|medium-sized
CASSLGADTYEQYF
TGTGCCAGCAGCTTAGGAGCGGACACCTACGAGCAGTACTTC
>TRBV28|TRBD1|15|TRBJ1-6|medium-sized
CASTSPGQGASPLHF
TGTGCCAGCACCTCGCCTGGACAGGGGGCTTCACCCCTCCACTTT
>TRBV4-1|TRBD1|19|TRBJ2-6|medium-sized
CASSQRGTGGGSGANVLTF
TGCGCCAGCAGCCAACGGGGGACAGGAGGTGGGTCTGGGGCCAACGTCCTGACTTTC
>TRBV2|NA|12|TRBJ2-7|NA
CASRGRGEEQYF
TGTGCCAGTCGAGGTAGAGGGGAAGAGCAGTACTTC
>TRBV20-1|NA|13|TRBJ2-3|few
CSAWDTSTDTQYF
TGCAGTGCTTGGGACACATCCACAGATACGCAGTATTTT
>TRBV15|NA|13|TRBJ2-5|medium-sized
CATERGYGETQYF
TGTGCCACAGAAAGGGGGTACGGTGAGACCCAGTACTTC
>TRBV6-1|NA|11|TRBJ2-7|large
CASSHRHEQYF
TGTGCCAGCAGCCACCGCCACGAGCAGTACTTC
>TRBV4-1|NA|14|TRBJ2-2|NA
CASSQSLATDGLFF
TGCGCCAGCAGCCAATCCCTCGCCACCGACGGGCTGTTTTTT
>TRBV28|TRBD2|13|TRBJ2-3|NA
CASTSGGPDTQYF
TGTGCCAGCACTTCGGGGGGGCCAGATACGCAGTATTTT
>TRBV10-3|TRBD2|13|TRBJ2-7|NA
CAISSTSGNEQYF
TGTGCCATCAGTTCCACTAGCGGGAACGAGCAGTACTTC
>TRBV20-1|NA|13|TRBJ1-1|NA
CSAQPPLNTEAFF
TGCAGTGCGCAGCCCCCCCTGAACACTGAAGCTTTCTTT
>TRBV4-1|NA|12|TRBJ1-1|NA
CASSVSRREAFF
TGCGCCAGCAGCGTCTCAAGACGTGAAGCTTTCTTT
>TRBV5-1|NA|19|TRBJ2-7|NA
CASSSGGHRGSRSSYEQYF
TGCGCCAGCAGCTCTGGGGGACACCGAGGGTCGCGGAGCTCCTACGAGCAGTACTTC
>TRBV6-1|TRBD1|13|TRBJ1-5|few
CASSAQQGRTQHF
TGTGCCAGCAGTGCCCAACAGGGGAGAACCCAGCATTTT
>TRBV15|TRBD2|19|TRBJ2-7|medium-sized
CATSRDWASGGRSSYEQYF
TGTGCCACCAGCAGAGATTGGGCTAGCGGGGGCCGTAGCTCCTACGAGCAGTACTTC
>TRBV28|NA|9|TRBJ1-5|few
CAGGKPQHF
TGTGCCGGCGGGAAGCCCCAGCATTTT
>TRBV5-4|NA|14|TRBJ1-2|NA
CASSLAGTNYGYTF
TGTGCCAGCAGCTTGGCAGGGACTAACTATGGCTACACCTTC
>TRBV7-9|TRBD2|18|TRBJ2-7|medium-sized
CASSLVGVAGGLSYEQYF
TGTGCCAGCAGCTTGGTGGGCGTAGCGGGAGGGTTGTCCTACGAGCAGTACTTC
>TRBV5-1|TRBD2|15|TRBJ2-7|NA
CASSLAPAGGGEQYF
TGCGCCAGCAGCTTGGCCCCAGCGGGAGGGGGTGAGCAGTACTTC
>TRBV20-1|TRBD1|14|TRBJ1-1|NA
CSAGRTGLNTEAFF
TGCAGTGCTGGGCGGACAGGGCTGAACACTGAAGCTTTCTTT
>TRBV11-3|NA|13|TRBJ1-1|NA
CASSLTGTVPAFF
TGTGCCAGCAGCTTAACAGGGACGGTTCCAGCTTTCTTT
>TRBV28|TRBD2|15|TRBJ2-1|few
CASSFGLAGVNEQFF
TGTGCCAGCAGTTTCGGACTAGCGGGGGTGAATGAGCAGTTCTTC